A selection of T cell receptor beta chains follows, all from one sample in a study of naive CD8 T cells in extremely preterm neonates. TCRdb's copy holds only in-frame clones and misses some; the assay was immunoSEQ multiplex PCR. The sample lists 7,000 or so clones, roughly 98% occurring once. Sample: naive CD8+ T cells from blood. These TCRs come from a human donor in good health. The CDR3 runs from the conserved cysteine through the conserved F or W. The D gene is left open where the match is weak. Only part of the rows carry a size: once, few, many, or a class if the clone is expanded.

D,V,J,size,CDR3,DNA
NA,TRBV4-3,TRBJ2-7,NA,CASSQPPSRGKQYF,TGCGCCAGCAGCCAACCTCCCTCTAGGGGGAAGCAGTACTTC
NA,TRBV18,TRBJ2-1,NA,CASSPTRTGMTGCNEQFF,TGTGCCAGCTCACCCACTAGAACAGGGATGACGGGCTGCAATGAGCAGTTCTTC
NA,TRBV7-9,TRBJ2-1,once,CASSPRGTAEDEQFF,TGTGCCAGCAGCCCCAGGGGGACTGCAGAGGATGAGCAGTTCTTC
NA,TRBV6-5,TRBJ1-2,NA,CASRPREFFYGYTF,TGTGCCAGCAGACCCCGGGAATTTTTCTATGGCTACACCTTC
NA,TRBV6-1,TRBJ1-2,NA,CASSERTTRGGYTF,TGTGCCAGCAGTGAAAGGACGACGAGGGGGGGCTACACCTTC
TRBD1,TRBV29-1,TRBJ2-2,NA,CSVVPFGTGAGELFF,TGCAGCGTTGTCCCCTTCGGGACAGGGGCCGGGGAGCTGTTTTTT
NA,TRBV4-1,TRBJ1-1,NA,CASSQRTGTITEAFF,TGCGCCAGCAGTCAAAGGACCGGGACAATTACTGAAGCTTTCTTT
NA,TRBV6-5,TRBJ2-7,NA,CASSDYNEQYF,TGTGCCAGCAGTGACTATAACGAGCAGTACTTC
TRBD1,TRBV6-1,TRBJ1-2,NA,CASSVTQGASNYGYTF,TGTGCCAGCAGTGTAACCCAGGGGGCCTCCAACTATGGCTACACCTTC
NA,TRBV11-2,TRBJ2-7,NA,CASSLGGNEQYF,TGTGCCAGCAGCTTAGGCGGGAACGAGCAGTACTTC
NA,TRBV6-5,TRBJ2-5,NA,CASSYGRFETQYF,TGTGCCAGCAGTTACGGGAGGTTTGAGACCCAGTACTTC
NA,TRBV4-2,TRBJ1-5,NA,CASSQGTFSNQPQHF,TGTGCCAGCAGCCAAGGGACATTTAGCAATCAGCCCCAGCATTTT